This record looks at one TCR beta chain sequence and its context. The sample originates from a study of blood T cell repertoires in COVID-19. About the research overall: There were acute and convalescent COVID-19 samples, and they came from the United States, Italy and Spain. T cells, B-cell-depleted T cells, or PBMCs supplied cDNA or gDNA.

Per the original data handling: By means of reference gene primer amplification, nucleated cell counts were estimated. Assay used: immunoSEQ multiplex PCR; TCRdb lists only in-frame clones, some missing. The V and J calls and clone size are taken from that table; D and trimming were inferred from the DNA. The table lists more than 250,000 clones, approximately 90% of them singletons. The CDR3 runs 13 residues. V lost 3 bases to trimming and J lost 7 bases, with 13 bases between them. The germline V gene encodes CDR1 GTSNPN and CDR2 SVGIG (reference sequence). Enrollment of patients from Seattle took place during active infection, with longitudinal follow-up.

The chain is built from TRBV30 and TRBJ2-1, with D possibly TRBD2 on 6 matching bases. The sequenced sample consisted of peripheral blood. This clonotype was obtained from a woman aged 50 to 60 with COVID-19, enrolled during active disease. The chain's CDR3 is CAWSGGKGNEQFF. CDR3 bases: TGTGCCTGGAGCGGGGGTAAGGGGAATGAGCAGTTCTTC.